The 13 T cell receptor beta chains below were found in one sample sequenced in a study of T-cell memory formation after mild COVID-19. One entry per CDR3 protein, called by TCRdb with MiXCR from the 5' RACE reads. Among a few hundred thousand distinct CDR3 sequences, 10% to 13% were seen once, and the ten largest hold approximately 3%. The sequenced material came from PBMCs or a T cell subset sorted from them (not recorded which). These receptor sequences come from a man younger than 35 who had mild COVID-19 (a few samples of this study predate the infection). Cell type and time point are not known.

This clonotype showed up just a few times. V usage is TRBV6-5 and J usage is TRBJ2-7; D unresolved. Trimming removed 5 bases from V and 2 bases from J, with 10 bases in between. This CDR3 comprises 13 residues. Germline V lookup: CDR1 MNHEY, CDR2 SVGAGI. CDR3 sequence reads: CASSLVRTYEQYF. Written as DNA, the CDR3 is TGTGCCAGCAGTCTGGTCCGAACCTACGAGCAGTACTTC.

The DNA for the CDR3 is TGTGCCAGCAGCTGGCCTAACGAACTGACAGGGCCACACTTTATGGATACGCAGTATTTT. Translating gives CASSWPNELTGPHFMDTQYF. The V gene is TRBV7-9, the J gene TRBJ2-3; 7 bases are a match to TRBD1. The CDR3 is made up of 20 amino acids. Germline assignment: CDR1 SEHNR and CDR2 FQNEAQ (reference sequence). The V gene end was trimmed by 4 bases and the J gene end by 6 bases; junction bases not matched to a gene: 25.

The CDR3 reads CASSVIESYGYTF. The CDR3 nucleotides read TGTGCCAGCAGTGTGATAGAAAGCTATGGCTACACCTTC. This chain uses TRBV2 with TRBJ1-2; D unclear. Per germline, CDR1 SNHLY and CDR2 FYNNEI. CDR3 length equals 13 residues. With 4 bases removed from V and 4 bases from J, the gap between germline ends came to 10 bases.

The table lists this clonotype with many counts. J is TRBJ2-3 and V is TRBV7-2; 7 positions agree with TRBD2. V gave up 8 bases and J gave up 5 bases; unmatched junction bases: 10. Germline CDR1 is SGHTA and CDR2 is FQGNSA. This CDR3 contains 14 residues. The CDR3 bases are TGTGCCAGCTATCGCGGGGGTACACTAGATACGCAGTATTTT. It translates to CASYRGGTLDTQYF.

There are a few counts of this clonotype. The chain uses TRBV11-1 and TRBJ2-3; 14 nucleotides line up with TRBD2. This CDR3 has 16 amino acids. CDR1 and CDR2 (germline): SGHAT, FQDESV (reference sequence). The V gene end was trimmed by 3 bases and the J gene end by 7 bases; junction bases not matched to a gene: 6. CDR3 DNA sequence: TGTGCCAGCAGCTTGACTAGCGGGGGGGCCTGGAATACGCAGTATTTT. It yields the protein CASSLTSGGAWNTQYF.

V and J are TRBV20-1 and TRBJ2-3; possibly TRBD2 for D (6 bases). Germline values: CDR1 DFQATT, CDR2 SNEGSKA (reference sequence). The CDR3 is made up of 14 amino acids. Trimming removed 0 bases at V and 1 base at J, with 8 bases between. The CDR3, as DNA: TGCAGTGCTAGAGAAGGGGAGGGCACAGATACGCAGTATTTT. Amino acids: CSAREGEGTDTQYF.

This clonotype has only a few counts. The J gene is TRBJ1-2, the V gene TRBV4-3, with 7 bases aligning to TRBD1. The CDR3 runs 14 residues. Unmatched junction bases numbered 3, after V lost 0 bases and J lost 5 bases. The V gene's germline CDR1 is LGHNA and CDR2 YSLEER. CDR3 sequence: CASSQETGSYGYTF. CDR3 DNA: TGCGCCAGCAGCCAAGAGACAGGGAGTTATGGCTACACCTTC.

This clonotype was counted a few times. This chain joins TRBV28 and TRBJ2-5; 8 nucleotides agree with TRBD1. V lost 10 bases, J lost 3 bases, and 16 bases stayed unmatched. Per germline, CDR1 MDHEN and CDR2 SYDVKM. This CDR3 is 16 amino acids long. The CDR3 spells CAIAPGQAVGEETQYF. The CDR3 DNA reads TGTGCCATCGCTCCGGGACAGGCTGTCGGAGAAGAGACCCAGTACTTC.

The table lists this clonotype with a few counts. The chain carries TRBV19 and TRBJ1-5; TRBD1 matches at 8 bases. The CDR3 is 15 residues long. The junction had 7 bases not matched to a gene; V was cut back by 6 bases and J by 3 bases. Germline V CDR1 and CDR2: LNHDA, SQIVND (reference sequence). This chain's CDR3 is CASRTTGGPNQPQHF. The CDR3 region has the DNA TGTGCCAGTAGGACAACAGGGGGACCCAATCAGCCCCAGCATTTT.

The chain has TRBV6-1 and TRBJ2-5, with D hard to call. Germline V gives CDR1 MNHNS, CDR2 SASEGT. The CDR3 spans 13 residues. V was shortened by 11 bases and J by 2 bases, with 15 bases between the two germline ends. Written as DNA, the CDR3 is TGTGCCGCACAAAGGACCCTACAAGAGACCCAGTACTTC. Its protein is CAAQRTLQETQYF.

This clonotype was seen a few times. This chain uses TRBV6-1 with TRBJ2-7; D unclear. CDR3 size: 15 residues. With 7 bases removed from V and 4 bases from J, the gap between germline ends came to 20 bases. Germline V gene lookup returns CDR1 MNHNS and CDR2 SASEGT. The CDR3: CASKLGAQLGYEQYF. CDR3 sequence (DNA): TGTGCCAGCAAACTCGGAGCACAGCTGGGATACGAGCAGTACTTC.

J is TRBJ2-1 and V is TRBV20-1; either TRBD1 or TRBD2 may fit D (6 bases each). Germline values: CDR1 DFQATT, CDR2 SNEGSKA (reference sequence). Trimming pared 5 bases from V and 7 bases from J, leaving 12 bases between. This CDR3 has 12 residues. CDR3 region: CSAPGARNEQFF. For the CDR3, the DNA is TGCAGTGCTCCGGGGGCGCGGAATGAGCAGTTCTTC.

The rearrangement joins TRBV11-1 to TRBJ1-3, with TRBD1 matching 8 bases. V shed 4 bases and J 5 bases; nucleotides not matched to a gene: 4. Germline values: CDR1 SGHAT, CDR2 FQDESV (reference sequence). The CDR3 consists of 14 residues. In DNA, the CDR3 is TGTGCCAGCAGCTCTACAGGGGGACGAAACACCATATATTTT. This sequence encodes CASSSTGGRNTIYF.